This is a list of T cell receptor beta chains from one sample in a study of cytomegalovirus exposure and HLA in healthy donors. Profiling relied on immunoSEQ multiplex PCR, and the TCRdb table lists in-frame clones only, not all of them. Of some 68,000 clones detected, roughly 96% appear once; the ten largest clones hold around 2.4%. The specimen sequenced was PBMCs. The receptors originated from a man between 18 and 29 years old in good health and CMV-seronegative. Both conserved end residues are part of each CDR3. A D gene is named only where the DNA matches it firmly. Rows give clone size only sometimes, using once, few, many, or a class for an expanded clone.

TRBJ1-1,TRBV28,NA,NA,TGTGCCAGCAGTTTAAGGAACGGGGACACTGAAGCTTTCTTT,CASSLRNGDTEAFF
TRBJ2-1,TRBV27,TRBD1,NA,TGTGCCAGCAGTTGGGGACAGGGGGCCTCTCGACAGGATGAGCAGTTCTTC,CASSWGQGASRQDEQFF
TRBJ2-3,TRBV29-1,TRBD2,NA,TGCAGCGTTGACAGCGGGAGGGCGAACACAGATACGCAGTATTTT,CSVDSGRANTDTQYF
TRBJ2-1,TRBV7-9,NA,NA,TGTGCCAGCAGCTTCGGGGGTACGAGGAATGAGCAGTTCTTC,CASSFGGTRNEQFF
TRBJ2-3,TRBV27,NA,NA,TGTGCCAGCAGCCTCCGGGCAACAGGGCCCTGGGTTGATACGCAGTATTTT,CASSLRATGPWVDTQYF
TRBJ2-2,TRBV27,NA,NA,TGTGCCAGCAGTTTATCTGACAGGACCGGGGAGCTGTTTTTT,CASSLSDRTGELFF
TRBJ1-2,TRBV6-1,TRBD1,NA,TGTGCCAGCACCTGGACAGGGGGCAACTATGGCTACACCTTC,CASTWTGGNYGYTF
TRBJ2-7,TRBV6-5,NA,NA,TGTGCCAGCAACGCGAGGCCGTGGTCCTACGAGCAGTACTTC,CASNARPWSYEQYF
TRBJ2-1,TRBV10-3,TRBD2,NA,TGTGCCATCAGTGAGTCTGGGCTAGCGGGAGGGGAAAATGAGCAGTTCTTC,CAISESGLAGGENEQFF
TRBJ1-2,TRBV18,NA,NA,TGTGCCAGCTCACCGGACAGCTATAACAAAGGCTACACCTTC,CASSPDSYNKGYTF
TRBJ2-1,TRBV7-2,NA,once,TGTGCCAGCAGCTTAGCGCTCCCTGGCAGGGGATACAATGAGCAGTTCTTC,CASSLALPGRGYNEQFF
TRBJ2-3,TRBV2,NA,NA,TGTGCCAGCAGTGAAGAAGGGGCTCTAGCAGATACGCAGTATTTT,CASSEEGALADTQYF
TRBJ2-3,TRBV27,NA,NA,TGTGCCAGCAGTTGGGGCCAGAAAGGCGGCACAGATACGCAGTATTTT,CASSWGQKGGTDTQYF
TRBJ1-1,TRBV5-6,NA,NA,TGTGCCAGCAGCTTAAGGGAGGGGGGCACTGAAGCTTTCTTT,CASSLREGGTEAFF
TRBJ2-7,TRBV27,TRBD1,NA,TGTGCCAGCAGTCCTATTGACAGGGGTCACGAGCAGTACTTC,CASSPIDRGHEQYF
TRBJ2-5,TRBV7-9,NA,NA,TGTGCCAGCAGCTTAGAATTGTTAGGGGCCCCCCAAGAGACCCAGTACTTC,CASSLELLGAPQETQYF
TRBJ2-1,TRBV6-6,TRBD1,NA,TGTGCCAGCAGTTACCTCGGGACAGGGGACTTCAATGAGCAGTTCTTC,CASSYLGTGDFNEQFF
TRBJ1-5,TRBV6-1,NA,NA,TGTGCCAGCAGTGAAGCCGGCGGGAATCAGCCCCAGCATTTT,CASSEAGGNQPQHF
TRBJ2-7,TRBV6-5,NA,NA,TGTGCCAGCAGTTACTCGCGGGGGCCCTACGAGCAGTACTTC,CASSYSRGPYEQYF
TRBJ1-1,TRBV7-9,TRBD1,NA,TGTGCCAGCAACTCCGGACAGGGACTCACTGAAGCTTTCTTT,CASNSGQGLTEAFF
TRBJ2-3,TRBV28,NA,NA,TGTGCCAGCAGTTCGGACAGAAGCACAGATACGCAGTATTTT,CASSSDRSTDTQYF
TRBJ1-4,TRBV6-6,NA,NA,TGTGCCAGCAGTTATGGGACACACAATCAAGGTGAAAAACTGTTTTTT,CASSYGTHNQGEKLFF
TRBJ2-7,TRBV30,TRBD2,NA,TGTGCCTGGAGTTTGACTAGCGCAACCTACGAGCAGTACTTC,CAWSLTSATYEQYF
TRBJ2-2,TRBV14,NA,NA,TGTGCCAGCGCCCGGTCAGGGTGGGGCGGGGAGCTGTTTTTT,CASARSGWGGELFF
TRBJ2-1,TRBV11-2,NA,NA,TGTGCCAGCATGTGGTGGGGGGGCCCCAATGAGCAGTTCTTC,CASMWWGGPNEQFF
TRBJ2-5,TRBV5-1,TRBD2,NA,TGCGCCAGCAGCTTGTCTAGCGGGAGAGGAGAGACCCAGTACTTC,CASSLSSGRGETQYF
TRBJ1-3,TRBV18,TRBD1,once,TGTGCCAGCTCAGAAGGGGGCGGAAACACCATATATTTT,CASSEGGGNTIYF
TRBJ2-3,TRBV10-1,TRBD2,NA,TGCGCCAGCAGTCCCAATCCTCTAGCGGGGGGCACAGATACGCAGTATTTT,CASSPNPLAGGTDTQYF
TRBJ2-5,TRBV6-1,NA,NA,TGTGCCAGCAGTTCCGGGACATCGTACCAAGAGACCCAGTACTTC,CASSSGTSYQETQYF
TRBJ2-7,TRBV30,TRBD2,NA,TGTGCCTGGAATTGGAGGGAGGGCTTCGAGCAGTACTTC,CAWNWREGFEQYF
TRBJ1-1,TRBV28,NA,NA,TGTGCCAGCAGTTTATTGGGGGCGAACACTGAAGCTTTCTTT,CASSLLGANTEAFF
TRBJ1-2,TRBV19,NA,NA,TGTGCCAGTAGTGTCGACCCGACTTCGGCCGGCTACACCTTC,CASSVDPTSAGYTF
TRBJ2-3,TRBV7-8,NA,NA,TGTGCCAGCAGCCTTCGGGTAAATGTACCCACAGATACGCAGTATTTT,CASSLRVNVPTDTQYF
TRBJ2-1,TRBV10-2,TRBD2,NA,TGCGCCAGCAGTGGACCTAGCGGGAGTATAAATGAGCAGTTCTTC,CASSGPSGSINEQFF
TRBJ2-7,TRBV25-1,TRBD1,NA,TGTGCCAGCAGTGATGACTCGGTGGCAGGGGGAAGGAACGAGCAGTACTTC,CASSDDSVAGGRNEQYF
TRBJ2-3,TRBV6-6,NA,once,TGTGCCAGCCGGCGGGACGGGTTAGATACGCAGTATTTT,CASRRDGLDTQYF
TRBJ2-5,TRBV6-1,TRBD1,NA,TGTGCCAGCAGGAGGACAGGGCTCCGGGAGACCCAGTACTTC,CASRRTGLRETQYF